The present TCR beta chain was sequenced within a study of T cell responses to AZD1222 COVID-19 vaccine. Overall study results and limits: Targets within unmutated variant regions were reportedly found for nearly half of spike-specific TCRs. Donors in the cohort were predominantly white British and more often female, and clonal diversity was possibly underestimated.

About this clone: Its target is unknown.

Germline loops: CDR1 SGHTA, CDR2 FQGNSA. V lost 3 bases to trimming and J lost 8 bases; unmatched junction nucleotides: 4. The CDR3 is 15 residues long. The assay was immunoSEQ multiplex PCR, and TCRdb's table has in-frame clones only and misses some. The sample lists roughly 200,000 clones; 85% to 95% were seen once. This receptor was obtained from an adult who received the MenACWY meningococcal vaccine as a control. V is TRBV7-2 and J is TRBJ1-4; 12 nucleotides line up with TRBD1. The specimen was peripheral blood, collected 28 days after the second dose of the MenACWY control vaccine. The CDR3 sequence is CASSLGTGGGEKLFF. Here the CDR3 DNA reads TGTGCCAGCAGCTTGGGGACAGGGGGCGGCGAAAAACTGTTTTTT.